This T cell receptor beta chain was obtained from a study of blood T cells in healthy people across ages. Across the whole study: The capture of about one barcoded beta molecule per two T cells was achieved by template switching.

A second PCR, run for roughly 7 to 12 cycles, used a sample-barcoded 5' primer plus a J-beta primer mix. TCRdb independently ran MiXCR on the 5' RACE reads; one entry per CDR3 protein. This sample has hundreds of thousands of distinct CDR3 sequences, with around 50% found just once. General study points: The long-lived group displayed more naive CD4+ cells, plus higher diversity, than the aged donors did.

Researchers report isolating at least 7 million PBMCs per sample. No fewer than 6 micrograms of total RNA were isolated from every sample. In the case of this clonotype: Antigen: not known.

V lost 7 bases to trimming and J lost 7 bases; unmatched junction nucleotides: 13. The CDR3 is 14 amino acids. Looked up from germline, CDR1 is SQVTM and CDR2 is ANQGSEA. This clonotype originated in an elderly man in good health. Sequencing was performed on blood. This chain uses TRBV29-1 with TRBJ2-7, with TRBD1 matching over 10 bases. The CDR3 spells CSAERTGGIDEQYF. The CDR3 nucleotides are TGCAGCGCTGAGAGGACAGGGGGTATAGATGAGCAGTACTTC.